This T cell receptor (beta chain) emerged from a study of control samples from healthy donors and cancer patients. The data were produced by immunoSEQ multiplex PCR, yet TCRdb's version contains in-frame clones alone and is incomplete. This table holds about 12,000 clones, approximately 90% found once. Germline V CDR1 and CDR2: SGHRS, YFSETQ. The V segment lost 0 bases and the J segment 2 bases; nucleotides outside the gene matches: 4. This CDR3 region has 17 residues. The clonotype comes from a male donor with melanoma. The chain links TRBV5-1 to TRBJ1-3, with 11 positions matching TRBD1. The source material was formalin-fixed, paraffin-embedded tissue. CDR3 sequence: CASSLVGQGAAGNTIYF. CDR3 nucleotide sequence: TGCGCCAGCAGCTTGGTCGGACAGGGGGCGGCTGGAAACACCATATATTTT. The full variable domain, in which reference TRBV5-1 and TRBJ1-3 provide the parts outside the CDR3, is KAGVTQTPRYLIKTRGQQVTLSCSPISGHRSVSWYQQTPGQGLQFLFEYFSETQRNKGNFPGRFSGRQFSNSRSEMNVSTLELGDSALYLCASSLVGQGAAGNTIYFGEGSWLTVV.